Included here is one T cell receptor (beta chain) sequence, with context. Germline CDR1 and CDR2: SQVTM and ANQGSEA. The J segment lost 5 bases and the V segment lost 7 bases, leaving 10 bases of the junction unmatched. This CDR3 spans 14 amino acids. This sample was included in a study of blood T cell repertoires in COVID-19. At the level of the study: The origin of the acute and convalescent COVID-19 samples was the United States, Italy and Spain. Sources were T cells, B-cell-depleted T cells, or PBMCs; the material itself was cDNA or gDNA.

Original processing notes: Amplification from reference gene primers served as the basis for estimated nucleated cell counts. Assay used: immunoSEQ multiplex PCR; TCRdb lists only in-frame clones, some missing. That table is the source of V, J and clone size, and D and trimming were worked out from the DNA. Here the sample spans about 250,000 clones, roughly 89% being singletons. This sequence originates from a man aged 25 to 40 with acute or convalescent COVID-19. Sequencing was done on a sample of peripheral blood. The chain recombines TRBV29-1 with TRBJ2-3; TRBD1 agrees at 9 bases. The CDR3 spells CSADRGNKGDTQYF. CDR3 in DNA: TGCAGCGCCGACAGGGGGAATAAAGGAGATACGCAGTATTTT.